These T cell receptor beta chains were read from a single sample in a study of blood T cell repertoires in COVID-19. Assay: immunoSEQ multiplex PCR; the TCRdb copy retains only in-frame clones and omits some. The table lists fewer than 350,000 clones, around 81% of them singletons. Sequences were obtained from peripheral blood. The source of these receptors is a woman in her sixties with active or convalescent COVID-19. Both conserved end residues are part of each CDR3. D genes are given only for firm matches. A clone size is listed for some rows: how often the clone was seen (once, few, many), or a class if it is expanded.

v_call: TRBV9; j_call: TRBJ2-3; d_call: .; clone_size: .; cdr3_aa: CASTIGGDKGTDTQYF; cdr3_nt: TGTGCCAGCACTATAGGTGGGGACAAGGGCACAGATACGCAGTATTTT
v_call: TRBV19; j_call: TRBJ1-1; d_call: .; clone_size: .; cdr3_aa: CASTLRANTEAFF; cdr3_nt: TGTGCCAGTACGCTCAGGGCTAACACTGAAGCTTTCTTT
v_call: TRBV21-1; j_call: TRBJ2-7; d_call: .; clone_size: .; cdr3_aa: CASSKVTGREQYF; cdr3_nt: TGTGCCAGCAGCAAAGTTACAGGGCGGGAGCAGTACTTC
v_call: TRBV3-1/TRBV3-2; j_call: TRBJ1-3; d_call: .; clone_size: .; cdr3_aa: CASQGLEGNTIYF; cdr3_nt: TGTGCCTCTCAGGGGCTGGAGGGAAACACCATATATTTT
v_call: TRBV3-1/TRBV3-2; j_call: TRBJ2-1; d_call: TRBD1; clone_size: .; cdr3_aa: CASSRDRVGEQFF; cdr3_nt: TGTGCCAGCAGCCGAGACAGGGTTGGTGAGCAGTTCTTC
v_call: TRBV2; j_call: TRBJ1-1; d_call: .; clone_size: .; cdr3_aa: CASSGVSNTEAFF; cdr3_nt: TGTGCCAGCAGTGGCGTGTCGAACACTGAAGCTTTCTTT
v_call: TRBV11-2; j_call: TRBJ1-3; d_call: .; clone_size: .; cdr3_aa: CASSLLSNSGNTIYF; cdr3_nt: TGTGCCAGCAGCTTACTATCAAACTCTGGAAACACCATATATTTT
v_call: TRBV30; j_call: TRBJ1-5; d_call: .; clone_size: .; cdr3_aa: CAWSVGSPGRGSNQPQHF; cdr3_nt: TGTGCCTGGAGTGTAGGTTCTCCCGGGAGGGGTAGCAATCAGCCCCAGCATTTT
v_call: TRBV24-1; j_call: TRBJ2-1; d_call: .; clone_size: .; cdr3_aa: CATSESYGTPYNEQFF; cdr3_nt: TGTGCCACCAGTGAATCCTACGGGACTCCCTACAATGAGCAGTTCTTC
v_call: TRBV6-5; j_call: TRBJ1-1; d_call: .; clone_size: .; cdr3_aa: CASRVGQDTEAFF; cdr3_nt: TGTGCCAGCAGAGTTGGGCAGGACACTGAAGCTTTCTTT
v_call: TRBV10-3; j_call: TRBJ2-3; d_call: TRBD2; clone_size: .; cdr3_aa: CAISPSGVSTDTQYF; cdr3_nt: TGTGCCATCAGTCCTAGCGGGGTTAGCACAGATACGCAGTATTTT
v_call: TRBV27; j_call: TRBJ1-5; d_call: .; clone_size: .; cdr3_aa: CASSYAGYGNQPQHF; cdr3_nt: TGTGCCAGCAGTTACGCGGGGTACGGCAATCAGCCCCAGCATTTT
v_call: TRBV7-2; j_call: TRBJ2-1; d_call: .; clone_size: .; cdr3_aa: CASSFSGYEQFF; cdr3_nt: TGTGCCAGCAGCTTCTCGGGGTATGAGCAGTTCTTC
v_call: TRBV3-1/TRBV3-2; j_call: TRBJ2-5; d_call: .; clone_size: .; cdr3_aa: CASTSFRAGEETQYF; cdr3_nt: TGTGCCAGCACCTCATTTAGGGCAGGGGAAGAGACCCAGTACTTC
v_call: TRBV7-2; j_call: TRBJ2-7; d_call: TRBD1; clone_size: .; cdr3_aa: CASTPLKGAGYEQYF; cdr3_nt: TGTGCCAGCACCCCGTTAAAGGGGGCTGGCTACGAGCAGTACTTC
v_call: TRBV6-5; j_call: TRBJ2-7; d_call: TRBD1; clone_size: few; cdr3_aa: CASSHRDRGYEQYF; cdr3_nt: TGTGCCAGCAGTCACCGGGACAGGGGCTACGAGCAGTACTTC
v_call: TRBV18; j_call: TRBJ2-5; d_call: .; clone_size: .; cdr3_aa: CASSPRLAEETQYF; cdr3_nt: TGTGCCAGCTCACCACGGCTGGCAGAAGAGACCCAGTACTTC
v_call: TRBV7-8; j_call: TRBJ1-2; d_call: .; clone_size: .; cdr3_aa: CASSLEQGHYGYTF; cdr3_nt: TGTGCCAGCAGCTTAGAGCAGGGCCACTATGGCTACACCTTC
v_call: TRBV4-1; j_call: TRBJ1-2; d_call: .; clone_size: .; cdr3_aa: CASSQETAIPNGYTF; cdr3_nt: TGCGCCAGCAGCCAGGAGACAGCAATCCCCAATGGCTACACCTTC
v_call: TRBV6-5; j_call: TRBJ1-4; d_call: TRBD1; clone_size: .; cdr3_aa: CASFRDRGFEKLFF; cdr3_nt: TGTGCCAGCTTCCGGGACAGGGGATTTGAAAAACTGTTTTTT
v_call: TRBV11-2; j_call: TRBJ1-5; d_call: .; clone_size: .; cdr3_aa: CASSLGRSNQPQHF; cdr3_nt: TGTGCCAGCAGCTTAGGGAGGAGCAATCAGCCCCAGCATTTT
v_call: TRBV7-9; j_call: TRBJ1-1; d_call: .; clone_size: once; cdr3_aa: CASSSLGGDTEAFF; cdr3_nt: TGTGCCAGCAGCTCCCTGGGGGGGGACACTGAAGCTTTCTTT